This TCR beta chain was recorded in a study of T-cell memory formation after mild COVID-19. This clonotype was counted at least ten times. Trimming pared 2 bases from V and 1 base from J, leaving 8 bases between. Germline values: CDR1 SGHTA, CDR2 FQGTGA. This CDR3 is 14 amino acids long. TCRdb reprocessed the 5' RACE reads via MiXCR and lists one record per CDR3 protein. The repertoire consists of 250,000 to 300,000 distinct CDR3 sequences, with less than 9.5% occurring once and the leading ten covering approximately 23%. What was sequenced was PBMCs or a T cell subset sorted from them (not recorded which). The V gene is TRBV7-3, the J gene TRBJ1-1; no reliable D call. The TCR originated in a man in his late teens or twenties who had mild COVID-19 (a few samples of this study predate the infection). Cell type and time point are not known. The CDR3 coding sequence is TGTGCCAGCAGCTTAGGCACGGGGAACACTGAAGCTTTCTTT. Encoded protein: CASSLGTGNTEAFF.